Reported below is one TCR beta chain. This sample was taken from a study of cytotoxic CD8 clonotypes in ibrutinib-treated CLL. About the study: Responses: around 25 partial, 2 complete; after median approximately six years, around 14 stayed remitted, some 12 progressed.

Sequencing used immunoSEQ multiplex PCR; TCRdb keeps in-frame clones, though not all of them. The sample has 140,000 to 150,000 clones; about 76% are singletons. V lost 2 bases, J lost 2 bases, and 18 bases lay in between. CDR1 LGHNA and CDR2 YSLEER come from the germline V gene. The CDR3 has 17 amino acids. Specimen: PBMCs, collected after 24 months of ibrutinib treatment. The chain links TRBV4-3 to TRBJ1-2, with D possibly matching TRBD1 (6 bases). The clonotype originates from a human donor with chronic lymphocytic leukemia. In DNA form, the CDR3 reads TGCGCCAGCAGCCAAAACCCGGTGGGGGGCGGGAACTATGGCTACACCTTC. It encodes CASSQNPVGGGNYGYTF.